The 22 T cell receptor beta chains listed next were all sequenced from one sample in a study of T cell responses to AZD1222 COVID-19 vaccine. Generated by immunoSEQ multiplex PCR, the TCRdb table keeps only in-frame clones and is missing some. This table has approximately 73,000 clones, about 82% appearing once. Specimen: peripheral blood, collected on day 0 of AZD1222 vaccination. The origin of the receptors is an adult in good health.

This clone is a singleton in its sample. The chain is built from TRBV5-6 and TRBJ1-5, with D possibly being TRBD1 (6 bases). V was pared by 5 bases and J by 5 bases, with 11 bases between. This CDR3 has 13 residues. Germline V gives CDR1 SGHDT, CDR2 YYEEEE. CDR3 DNA: TGTGCCAGCAGTGTAAACAGGGATCAGCCCCAGCATTTT. Protein product: CASSVNRDQPQHF. Combining the CDR3 with reference TRBV5-6 and TRBJ1-5 gives the whole variable domain DAGVTQSPTHLIKTRGQQVTLRCSPKSGHDTVSWYQQALGQGPQFIFQYYEEEERQRGNFPDRFSGHQFPNYSSELNVNALLLGDSALYLCASSVNRDQPQHFGDGTRLSIL.

V gene TRBV4-1 combines with J gene TRBJ2-1; 13 bases line up with TRBD2. The CDR3 covers 20 residues. The germline CDR1 and CDR2 sequences are MGHRA and YSYEKL. The V gene end was trimmed by 0 bases and the J gene end by 7 bases; junction bases not matched to a gene: 15. DNA of the CDR3: TGCGCCAGCAGCCAAGAAGGGGGCGAAACTAGCGGGAGGGAAGGTAATGAGCAGTTCTTC. This codes for CASSQEGGETSGREGNEQFF.

The J gene is TRBJ1-6, the V gene TRBV7-2, with D hard to call. The germline V and J ends were trimmed by 5 bases and 8 bases, with 13 bases remaining between them. This CDR3 is built from 14 residues. Germline V gene data show CDR1 as SGHTA and CDR2 as FQGNSA. The CDR3 DNA reads as TGTGCCAGCAGCCCAGTGCAGGAGGATTCACCCCTCCACTTT. It specifies CASSPVQEDSPLHF.

CDR3 in DNA: TGCGCCAGCAGTCAGGTTGGGGGGACAGGGCTACCCGGGGAGCTGTTTTTT. Protein product: CASSQVGGTGLPGELFF. This sequence joins TRBV23-1 and TRBJ2-2; 9 positions match TRBD1. TRBV23-1 is given ORF status, its function remaining uncertain. The V segment lost 3 bases and the J segment 6 bases; nucleotides outside the gene matches: 11. This CDR3 is built from 17 residues.

This clone was seen a handful of times. The rearrangement links TRBV28 to TRBJ1-5; D possibly corresponds to TRBD1 (5 bases). Trimming removed 5 bases at V and 4 bases at J, with 12 bases between. The CDR3 extends over 14 amino acids. Germline CDR1 and CDR2: MDHEN and SYDVKM. The CDR3 sequence is CASSGGGLNQPQHF. The CDR3 DNA is TGTGCCAGCAGTGGGGGTGGGTTGAATCAGCCCCAGCATTTT.

The chain recombines TRBV30 with TRBJ1-1; a possible D gene is TRBD1 (6 bases). Per germline, CDR1 GTSNPN and CDR2 SVGIG (reference sequence). Trimming took off 4 bases at V and 2 bases at J, with 11 bases between the two ends. The CDR3 loop spans 13 amino acids. CDR3 bases: TGTGCCTGGACAGGGGACTCTAACACTGAAGCTTTCTTT. The encoded protein is CAWTGDSNTEAFF. Full variable domain (rest looked up from reference TRBV30 and TRBJ1-1): SQTIHQWPATLVQPVGSPLSLECTVEGTSNPNLYWYRQAAGRGLQLLFYSVGIGQISSEVPQNLSASRPQDRQFILSSKKLLLSDSGFYLCAWTGDSNTEAFFGQGTRLTVV.

This clone was counted a few times. This rearrangement joins TRBV21-1 to TRBJ2-1; the listed D gene, TRBD1, was not tested against the DNA. TRBV21-1 is a documented pseudogene. The CDR3 covers 16 residues. This CDR3 reads CASSKDRRRAGNEQFF. Here the CDR3 DNA reads TGTGCCAGCAGCAAAGACAGGAGAAGGGCAGGCAATGAGCAGTTCTTC.

The V and J genes are TRBV24-1 and TRBJ1-3; maybe TRBD1 (6 bases). V lost 4 bases, J lost 1 base, and 10 bases lay in between. The CDR3 is 15 amino acids. Germline-derived CDR1 and CDR2 are KGHDR and SFDVKD. CDR3 sequence reads: CATSDKGESGNTIYF. For the CDR3, the DNA is TGTGCCACCAGTGACAAGGGGGAATCTGGAAACACCATATATTTT.

There are a few counts of this clone. The gene calls are TRBV4-1 and TRBJ1-2, with a possible D match to TRBD1 (5 bases). Deletions cut 1 base from V and 4 bases from J, with 16 bases between. CDR3 length: 16 amino acids. Germline V lookup: CDR1 MGHRA, CDR2 YSYEKL. The CDR3 protein is CASSQGSGSLSYGYTF. DNA of the CDR3: TGCGCCAGCAGCCAAGGATCAGGGAGCCTCTCCTATGGCTACACCTTC.

The rearrangement joins TRBV29-1 to TRBJ2-5; a weak D match, TRBD2 (5 bases). The germline CDR1 and CDR2 sequences are SQVTM and ANQGSEA. V was clipped by 0 bases and J by 1 base, with 9 bases between them. The CDR3 is made up of 14 amino acids. DNA for the CDR3: TGCAGCGTTGAAGATCCACGGGGCCAAGAGACCCAGTACTTC. This translates into CSVEDPRGQETQYF.

This clone has more than one count but fewer than ten. The chain recombines TRBV2 with TRBJ2-7, with D unresolved. V lost 10 bases and J lost 0, with 10 bases in between. The CDR3 extends over 12 amino acids. In germline, CDR1 is SNHLY, CDR2 FYNNEI. CDR3 amino acids: CANGPNSYEQYF. The CDR3 DNA is TGTGCCAACGGGCCGAACTCCTACGAGCAGTACTTC.

The chain carries TRBV13 and TRBJ1-5; D ambiguous. V lost 0 bases and J 9 bases, leaving 15 bases between the germline ends. The CDR3 length is 15 residues. In germline, CDR1 is PRHDT, CDR2 FYEKMQ (reference sequence). This chain's CDR3 is CASSLGRGGLPPQHF. The DNA for the CDR3 is TGTGCCAGCAGCTTAGGCCGGGGAGGACTCCCGCCCCAGCATTTT.

This sequence joins TRBV7-8 and TRBJ1-1, with 7 nucleotides matching TRBD1. Germline trimming cut 2 bases from V and 3 bases from J; bases unmatched to any gene: 6. The CDR3 has 15 amino acids. From germline, CDR1 is SGHVS and CDR2 FQNEAQ. CDR3 in amino acids: CASSLPNRGYTEAFF. The CDR3 DNA reads TGTGCCAGCAGCTTACCCAACAGGGGTTACACTGAAGCTTTCTTT.

The rearrangement uses TRBV5-1 and TRBJ1-2, with D unclear. The V gene lost 7 bases and the J gene lost 5 bases, with 33 bases spanning the gap. CDR3 size: 19 residues. Germline CDR1 is SGHRS and CDR2 is YFSETQ. The CDR3 DNA reads as TGCGCCAGCCGGCGGACCCGCCAGTCGGGTGAGTTTCGCGATTATGGCTACACCTTC. Translating it yields CASRRTRQSGEFRDYGYTF.

This sequence joins TRBV7-2 and TRBJ2-1; possible D gene TRBD2, 7 bases. This CDR3 spans 17 amino acids. The V gene lost 5 bases and the J gene lost 0 bases, with 17 bases spanning the gap. Germline V gene sequence: CDR1 SGHTA, CDR2 FQGNSA. As DNA, the CDR3 is TGTGCCAGCAGCAGGGGGGCGGTAGCGGGCTCCTACAATGAGCAGTTCTTC. Translated, it gives CASSRGAVAGSYNEQFF. The variable domain in full, completed from reference TRBV7-2 and TRBJ2-1, reads GAGVSQSPSNKVTEKGKDVELRCDPISGHTALYWYRQSLGQGLEFLIYFQGNSAPDKSGLPSDRFSAERTGGSVSTLTIQRTQQEDSAVYLCASSRGAVAGSYNEQFFGPGTRLTVL.

The V gene is TRBV2, the J gene TRBJ1-1, with 9 bases that match TRBD1. The CDR3 runs to 13 residues. V trimming: 5 bases; J trimming: 6 bases; junction bases outside the gene matches: 4. Germline values: CDR1 SNHLY, CDR2 FYNNEI. This CDR3 reads CASSKTGGAEAFF. DNA for the CDR3: TGTGCCAGCAGTAAGACAGGGGGTGCTGAAGCTTTCTTT.

As to this clone: The junction does not match germline at one end; this may be a read error. The chain joins TRBV3-1 (or the pseudogene TRBV3-2) to TRBJ1-2; D might be TRBD1 (6 bases). CDR1 LGHDT and CDR2 YNNKEL come from the germline V gene (reference sequence). The CDR3 runs 12 residues. CDR3 loop: CASSQETGLPRF. The CDR3 DNA reads as TGTGCCAGCAGCCAAGAAACAGGGCTCCCAAGATTC.

This rearrangement joins TRBV11-2 to TRBJ2-1, with a weak D call TRBD2 (5 bases). The V gene's germline CDR1 is SGHAT and CDR2 FQNNGV. The CDR3 covers 14 residues. V was shortened by 3 bases and J by 2 bases, with 8 bases between the two germline ends. The CDR3 here is CASSLTGTYNEQFF. The CDR3 region has the DNA TGTGCCAGCAGCTTGACCGGGACCTACAATGAGCAGTTCTTC. The whole variable domain, remainder taken from reference TRBV11-2 and TRBJ2-1, is EAGVAQSPRYKIIEKRQSVAFWCNPISGHATLYWYQQILGQGPKLLIQFQNNGVVDDSQLPKDRFSAERLKGVDSTLKIQPAKLEDSAVYLCASSLTGTYNEQFFGPGTRLTVL.

The chain uses TRBV6-5 and TRBJ2-1; D ambiguous. V lost 6 bases and J lost 0, with 12 bases in between. This CDR3 contains 15 residues. Looked up from germline, CDR1 is MNHEY and CDR2 is SVGAGI. For the CDR3, the DNA is TGTGCCAGCAGCGAGGACCTAAGCTCCTACAATGAGCAGTTCTTC. This codes for CASSEDLSSYNEQFF.

The chain uses TRBV5-5 and TRBJ1-1, with D tentatively TRBD1 (5 bases). V shed 5 bases and J shed 1 base, with 6 bases lying between them. This CDR3 comprises 12 residues. Germline V gene lookup returns CDR1 SGHKS and CDR2 YYEKEE (reference sequence). CDR3 DNA sequence: TGTGCCAGCAGAACAGGGAACACTGAAGCTTTCTTT. Amino acid sequence: CASRTGNTEAFF.

This clone was seen once. This chain links TRBV5-6 with TRBJ1-5; no firm D call. Germline assignment: CDR1 SGHDT and CDR2 YYEEEE. Trimming took 6 bases from V and 2 from J, leaving 12 bases between them. The CDR3 contains 14 residues. CDR3 in DNA: TGTGCCAGCAATAACTGGGGTGGCAATCAGCCCCAGCATTTT. Translating it yields CASNNWGGNQPQHF.

The CDR3 region is CASTDSLGYEQYF. DNA for the CDR3: TGTGCCAGCACCGACTCTCTCGGGTACGAGCAGTACTTC. The rearrangement joins TRBV6-5 to TRBJ2-7; D ambiguous. V was cut by 7 bases and J by 4 bases, with 14 bases left in between. CDR1 and CDR2 (germline): MNHEY, SVGAGI. CDR3 length equals 13 residues.